Each of the 10 T cell receptor beta chains below was sequenced from the same sample in a study of shared clonotypes between healthy human individuals. Generated by immunoSEQ multiplex PCR, the TCRdb table keeps only in-frame clones and is missing some. The table records 2 million to 2.5 million clones, roughly 90% of them present only once. Material for sequencing was naive CD4+ T cells from PBMCs. Subset: CD45RA+ positively selected. These receptors originate from a man between 18 and 29 years old in good health. Some clones in this sample may be carry-over from other donors' samples.

The chain recombines TRBV28 with TRBJ2-7, with 11 bases lining up with TRBD1. The CDR3 totals 13 residues. V dropped 5 bases and J dropped 5; count of bases not matched to a gene: 2. Germline-derived CDR1 and CDR2 are MDHEN and SYDVKM. This CDR3 reads CASSRDRGDEQYF. CDR3 nucleotide sequence: TGTGCCAGCAGTCGGGACAGGGGGGACGAGCAGTACTTC.

This clone was detected only a few times. The CDR3 DNA sequence: TGTGCCAGTAGTTACGGACGGGTTACTGGGAATCAGCCCCAGCATTTT. Translating gives CASSYGRVTGNQPQHF. V usage is TRBV19 and J usage is TRBJ1-5; D not certain. V gave up 5 bases and J gave up 4 bases, with 18 bases separating them. Germline CDR1 LNHDA, CDR2 SQIVND (reference sequence). There are 16 residues in the CDR3.

This chain uses TRBV30 with TRBJ2-1; 9 nucleotides line up with TRBD2. Germline assignment: CDR1 GTSNPN and CDR2 SVGIG (reference sequence). The CDR3 length is 13 residues. J gave up 4 bases and V 4 bases, and 2 bases lay outside the gene matches. DNA of the CDR3: TGTGCCTGGACTAGCGGGGTTTACAATGAGCAGTTCTTC. Its translation: CAWTSGVYNEQFF. Full variable domain (outside the CDR3, taken from reference TRBV30 and TRBJ2-1): SQTIHQWPATLVQPVGSPLSLECTVEGTSNPNLYWYRQAAGRGLQLLFYSVGIGQISSEVPQNLSASRPQDRQFILSSKKLLLSDSGFYLCAWTSGVYNEQFFGPGTRLTVL.

The gene calls are TRBV6-5 and TRBJ2-3; 13 nucleotides line up with TRBD2. V shed 6 bases, J shed 4 bases, and the junction held 4 bases outside the gene matches. Germline CDR1 reads MNHEY; CDR2 reads SVGAGI. The CDR3 is made up of 15 amino acids. The CDR3 sequence: CASSRTSGSADTQYF. The DNA for the CDR3 is TGTGCCAGCAGCCGGACTAGCGGGAGCGCAGATACGCAGTATTTT.

V usage is TRBV19 and J usage is TRBJ1-3; no firm D call. The V end lost 5 bases, the J end lost 0 bases, and 8 bases lay between the germline ends. The V gene's germline CDR1 is LNHDA and CDR2 SQIVND (reference sequence). CDR3 size: 14 residues. CDR3 nucleotides: TGTGCCAGTAGTCGTACGAGCTCTGGAAACACCATATATTTT. It codes for CASSRTSSGNTIYF.

The J gene is TRBJ2-4, the V gene TRBV28; TRBD1 matches at 8 bases. The CDR3 has 14 residues. CDR1 and CDR2 (germline): MDHEN, SYDVKM. The junction had 5 bases not matched to a gene; V was cut back by 7 bases and J by 3 bases. CDR3 DNA: TGTGCCAGCAATGACAGGGGTGGCAAAAACATTCAGTACTTC. This translates into CASNDRGGKNIQYF.

Note on this clone: The sample holds other DNA sequences that translate to the same CDR3. This chain uses TRBV5-1 with TRBJ1-5, with a possible D match to TRBD1 (5 bases). CDR1 and CDR2 (germline): SGHRS, YFSETQ. There are 14 residues in the CDR3. The V end lost 0 bases, the J end lost 3 bases, and 7 bases lay between the germline ends. CDR3 nucleotide sequence: TGCGCCAGCAGCTTGGGGGGCCCCAATCAGCCCCAGCATTTT. It codes for CASSLGGPNQPQHF.

This sequence joins TRBV7-8 and TRBJ1-1; D is possibly TRBD1 (6 bases). There are 14 residues in the CDR3. V was trimmed by 4 bases and J by 4 bases, leaving 13 bases between them. Germline V lookup: CDR1 SGHVS, CDR2 FQNEAQ. The CDR3 protein is CASSYRAGGTEAFF. CDR3 coding DNA: TGTGCCAGCAGCTACAGGGCAGGTGGCACTGAAGCTTTCTTT. Filled out from reference TRBV7-8 and TRBJ1-1, the complete variable domain reads GAGVSQSPRYKVAKRGQDVALRCDPISGHVSLFWYQQALGQGPEFLTYFQNEAQLDKSGLPSDRFFAERPEGSVSTLKIQRTQQEDSAVYLCASSYRAGGTEAFFGQGTRLTVV.

In this sample, this clone turned up once. The V gene is TRBV18, the J gene TRBJ1-1; D unresolved. Germline values: CDR1 KGHSH, CDR2 LQKENI. The CDR3 runs to 14 residues. V was trimmed by 2 bases and J by 5 bases, leaving 12 bases between them. Here the CDR3 reads CASSPSLSGTEAFF. In nucleotides, the CDR3 is TGTGCCAGCTCACCAAGCCTTTCAGGTACTGAAGCTTTCTTT.

This chain joins TRBV9 and TRBJ2-2, with D maybe TRBD2 (5 bases). The germline CDR1 and CDR2 sequences are SGDLS and YYNGEE. V lost 2 bases and J lost 3, with 14 bases in between. CDR3 length: 16 residues. The CDR3 sequence is CASSVSGKGYTGELFF. CDR3 nucleotide sequence: TGTGCCAGCAGCGTGTCCGGGAAAGGGTACACCGGGGAGCTGTTTTTT.